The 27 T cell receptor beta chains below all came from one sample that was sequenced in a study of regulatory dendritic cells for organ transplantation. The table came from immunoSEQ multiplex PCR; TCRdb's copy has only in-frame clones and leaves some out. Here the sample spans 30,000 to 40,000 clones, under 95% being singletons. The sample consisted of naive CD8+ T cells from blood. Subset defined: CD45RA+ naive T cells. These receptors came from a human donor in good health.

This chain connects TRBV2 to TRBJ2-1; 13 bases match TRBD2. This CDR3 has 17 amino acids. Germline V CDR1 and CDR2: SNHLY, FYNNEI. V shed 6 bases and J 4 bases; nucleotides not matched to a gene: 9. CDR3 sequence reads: CASRLTSGGALYNEQFF. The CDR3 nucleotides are TGTGCCAGCAGATTAACTAGCGGGGGGGCTTTGTACAATGAGCAGTTCTTC.

In nucleotides, the CDR3 is TGTGCCAGTAGTATCCTGGGGGGGCTGGGTGAAAAACTGTTTTTT. Translating gives CASSILGGLGEKLFF. This chain links TRBV19 with TRBJ1-4; a weak D match, TRBD1 (6 bases). Germline CDR1 and CDR2: LNHDA and SQIVND (reference sequence). V was trimmed by 3 bases and J by 7 bases, leaving 15 bases between them. The CDR3 loop spans 15 amino acids.

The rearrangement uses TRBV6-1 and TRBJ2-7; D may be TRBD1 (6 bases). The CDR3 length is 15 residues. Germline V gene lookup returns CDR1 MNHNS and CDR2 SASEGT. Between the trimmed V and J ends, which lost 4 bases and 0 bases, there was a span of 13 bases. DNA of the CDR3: TGTGCCAGCAGTGGGAGGACAGCGAACTCCTACGAGCAGTACTTC. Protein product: CASSGRTANSYEQYF.

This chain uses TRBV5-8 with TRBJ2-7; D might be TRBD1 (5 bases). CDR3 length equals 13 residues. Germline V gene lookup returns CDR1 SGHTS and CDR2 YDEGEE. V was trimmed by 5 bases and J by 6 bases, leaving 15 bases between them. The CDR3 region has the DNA TGTGCCAGCAGTCTCGCAGGGTTGTTCGAGCAGTACTTC. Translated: CASSLAGLFEQYF.

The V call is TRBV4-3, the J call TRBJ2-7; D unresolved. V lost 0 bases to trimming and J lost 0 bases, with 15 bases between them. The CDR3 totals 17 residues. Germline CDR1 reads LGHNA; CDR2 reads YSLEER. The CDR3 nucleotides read TGCGCCAGCAGCCAAGATAGGTCTTGGGTTAGCTCCTACGAGCAGTACTTC. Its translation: CASSQDRSWVSSYEQYF.

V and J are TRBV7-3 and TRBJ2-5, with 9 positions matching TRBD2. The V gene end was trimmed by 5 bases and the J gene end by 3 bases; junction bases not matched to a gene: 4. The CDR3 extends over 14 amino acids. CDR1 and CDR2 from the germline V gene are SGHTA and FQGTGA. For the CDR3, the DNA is TGTGCCAGCAGCCTAGCGGGATTTGAAGAGACCCAGTACTTC. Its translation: CASSLAGFEETQYF.

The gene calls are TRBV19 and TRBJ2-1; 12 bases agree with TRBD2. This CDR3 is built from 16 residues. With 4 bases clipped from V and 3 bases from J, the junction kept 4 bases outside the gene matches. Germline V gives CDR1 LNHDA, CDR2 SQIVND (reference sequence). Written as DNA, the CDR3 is TGTGCCAGTAGTACGCTAGCGGGGGGGCACTACAATGAGCAGTTCTTC. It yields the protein CASSTLAGGHYNEQFF.

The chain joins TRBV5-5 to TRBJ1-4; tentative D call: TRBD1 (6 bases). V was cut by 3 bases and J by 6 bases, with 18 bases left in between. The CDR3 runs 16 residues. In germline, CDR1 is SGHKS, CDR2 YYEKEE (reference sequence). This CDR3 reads CASSSTADSGYEKLFF. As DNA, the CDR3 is TGTGCCAGCAGCTCCACGGCGGACAGCGGATATGAAAAACTGTTTTTT.

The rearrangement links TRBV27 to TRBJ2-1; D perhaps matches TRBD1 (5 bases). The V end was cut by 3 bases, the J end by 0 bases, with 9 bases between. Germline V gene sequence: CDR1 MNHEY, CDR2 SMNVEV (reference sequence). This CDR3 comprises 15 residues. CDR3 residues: CASSFRASSYNEQFF. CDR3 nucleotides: TGTGCCAGCAGTTTCAGGGCGAGCTCCTACAATGAGCAGTTCTTC.

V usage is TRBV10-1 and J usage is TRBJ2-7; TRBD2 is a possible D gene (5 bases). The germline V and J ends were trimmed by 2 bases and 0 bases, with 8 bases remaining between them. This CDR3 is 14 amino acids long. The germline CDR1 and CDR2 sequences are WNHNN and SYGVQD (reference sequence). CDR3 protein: CASSEVGSSYEQYF. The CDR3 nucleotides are TGCGCCAGCAGTGAGGTAGGGAGCTCCTACGAGCAGTACTTC.

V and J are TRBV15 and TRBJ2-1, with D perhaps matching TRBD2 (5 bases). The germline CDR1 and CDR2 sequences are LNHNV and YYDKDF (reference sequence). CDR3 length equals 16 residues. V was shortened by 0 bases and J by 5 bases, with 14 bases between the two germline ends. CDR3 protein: CATSRDTRRLDNEQFF. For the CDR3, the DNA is TGTGCCACCAGCAGAGATACTAGGCGGCTTGACAATGAGCAGTTCTTC. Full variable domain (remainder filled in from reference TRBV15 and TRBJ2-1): DAMVIQNPRYQVTQFGKPVTLSCSQTLNHNVMYWYQQKSSQAPKLLFHYYDKDFNNEADTPDNFQSRRPNTSFCFLDIRSPGLGDTAMYLCATSRDTRRLDNEQFFGPGTRLTVL.

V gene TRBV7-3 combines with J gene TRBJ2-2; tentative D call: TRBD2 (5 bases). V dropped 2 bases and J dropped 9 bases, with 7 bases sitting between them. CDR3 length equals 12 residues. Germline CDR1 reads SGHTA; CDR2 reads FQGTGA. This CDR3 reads CASSLPGRELFF. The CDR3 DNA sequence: TGTGCCAGCAGCTTACCGGGAAGGGAGCTGTTTTTT.

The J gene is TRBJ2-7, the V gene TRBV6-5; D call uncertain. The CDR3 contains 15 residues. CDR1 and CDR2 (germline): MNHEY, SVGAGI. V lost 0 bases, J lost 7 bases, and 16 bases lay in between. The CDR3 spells CASSYSGGRPREQYF. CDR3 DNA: TGTGCCAGCAGTTACTCAGGCGGACGCCCCAGGGAGCAGTACTTC.

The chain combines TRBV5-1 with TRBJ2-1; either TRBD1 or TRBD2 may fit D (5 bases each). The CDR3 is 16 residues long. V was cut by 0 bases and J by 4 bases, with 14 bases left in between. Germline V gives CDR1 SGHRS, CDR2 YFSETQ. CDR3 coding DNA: TGCGCCAGCAGCTTGGCGGTCGGGACGAATTACAATGAGCAGTTCTTC. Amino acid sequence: CASSLAVGTNYNEQFF.

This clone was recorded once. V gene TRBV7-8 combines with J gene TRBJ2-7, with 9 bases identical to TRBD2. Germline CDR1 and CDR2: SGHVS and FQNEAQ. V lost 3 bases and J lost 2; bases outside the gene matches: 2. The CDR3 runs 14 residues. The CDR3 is CASSFAGGPYEQYF. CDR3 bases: TGTGCCAGCAGCTTTGCGGGGGGGCCCTACGAGCAGTACTTC.

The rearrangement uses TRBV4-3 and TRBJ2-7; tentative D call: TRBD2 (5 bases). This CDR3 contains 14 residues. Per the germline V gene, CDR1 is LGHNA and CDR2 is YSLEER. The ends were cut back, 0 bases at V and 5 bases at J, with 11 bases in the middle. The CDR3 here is CASSQESHGDEQYF. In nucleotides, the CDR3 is TGCGCCAGCAGCCAAGAAAGCCACGGGGACGAGCAGTACTTC.

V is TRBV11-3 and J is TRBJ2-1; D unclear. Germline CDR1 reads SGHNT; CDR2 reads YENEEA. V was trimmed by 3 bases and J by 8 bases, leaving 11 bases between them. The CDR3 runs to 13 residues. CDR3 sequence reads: CASSFIDSYEQFF. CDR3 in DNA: TGTGCCAGCAGCTTTATCGACTCATATGAGCAGTTCTTC.

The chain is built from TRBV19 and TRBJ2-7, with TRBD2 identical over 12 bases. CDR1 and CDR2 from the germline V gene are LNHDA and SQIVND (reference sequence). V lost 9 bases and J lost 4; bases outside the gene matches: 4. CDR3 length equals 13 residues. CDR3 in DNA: TGTGCCAGCACGACTAGCGGGAGTTACGAGCAGTACTTC. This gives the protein CASTTSGSYEQYF. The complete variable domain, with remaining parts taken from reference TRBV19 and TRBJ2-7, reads DGGITQSPKYLFRKEGQNVTLSCEQNLNHDAMYWYRQDPGQGLRLIYYSQIVNDFQKGDIAEGYSVSREKKESFPLTVTSAQKNPTAFYLCASTTSGSYEQYFGPGTRLTVT.

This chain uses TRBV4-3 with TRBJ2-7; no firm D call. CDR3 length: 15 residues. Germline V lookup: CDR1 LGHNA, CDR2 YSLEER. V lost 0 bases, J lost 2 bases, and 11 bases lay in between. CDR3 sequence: CASSQDSAGTYEQYF. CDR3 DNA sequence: TGCGCCAGCAGCCAAGATAGTGCAGGTACCTACGAGCAGTACTTC.

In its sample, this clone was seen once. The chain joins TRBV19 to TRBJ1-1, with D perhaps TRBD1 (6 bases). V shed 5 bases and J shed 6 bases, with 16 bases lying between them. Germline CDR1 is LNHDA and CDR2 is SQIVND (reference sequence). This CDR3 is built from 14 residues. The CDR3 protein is CASSPGAARPEAFF. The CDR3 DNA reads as TGTGCCAGTAGTCCAGGGGCAGCACGCCCTGAAGCTTTCTTT.

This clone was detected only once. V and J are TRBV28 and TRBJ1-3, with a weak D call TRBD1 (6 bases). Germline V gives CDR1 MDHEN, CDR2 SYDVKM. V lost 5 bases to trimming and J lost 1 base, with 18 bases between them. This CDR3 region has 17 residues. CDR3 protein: CASSTYLRGWSGNTIYF. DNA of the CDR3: TGTGCCAGCAGTACCTACCTCAGGGGATGGTCTGGAAACACCATATATTTT.

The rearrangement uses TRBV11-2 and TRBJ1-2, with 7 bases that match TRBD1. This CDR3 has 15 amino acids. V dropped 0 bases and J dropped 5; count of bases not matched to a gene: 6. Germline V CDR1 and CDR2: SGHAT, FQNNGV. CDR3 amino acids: CASSLEPQGVYGYTF. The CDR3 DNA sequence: TGTGCCAGCAGCTTAGAACCCCAGGGGGTTTATGGCTACACCTTC.

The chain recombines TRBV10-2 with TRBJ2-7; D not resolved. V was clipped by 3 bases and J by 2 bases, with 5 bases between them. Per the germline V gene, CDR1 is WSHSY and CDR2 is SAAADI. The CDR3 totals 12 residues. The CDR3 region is CASSERPYEQYF. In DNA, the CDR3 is TGCGCCAGCAGTGAACGGCCCTACGAGCAGTACTTC.

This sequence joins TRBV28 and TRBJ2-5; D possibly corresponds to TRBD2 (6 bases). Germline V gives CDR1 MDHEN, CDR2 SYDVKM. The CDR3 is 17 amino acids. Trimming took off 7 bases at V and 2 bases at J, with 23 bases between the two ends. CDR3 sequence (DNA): TGTGCCAGCAAATTTTTCGGCGCTAGCGAGCAACAAGAGACCCAGTACTTC. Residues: CASKFFGASEQQETQYF. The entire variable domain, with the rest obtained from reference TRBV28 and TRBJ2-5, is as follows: DVKVTQSSRYLVKRTGEKVFLECVQDMDHENMFWYRQDPGLGLRLIYFSYDVKMKEKGDIPEGYSVSREKKERFSLILESASTNQTSMYLCASKFFGASEQQETQYFGPGTRLLVL.

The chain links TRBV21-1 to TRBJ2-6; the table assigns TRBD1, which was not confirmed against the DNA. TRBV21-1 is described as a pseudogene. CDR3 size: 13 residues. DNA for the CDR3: TGTGCCAGCAGCAAAGGAAAACAGTTCGTCCTGACTTTC. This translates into CASSKGKQFVLTF.

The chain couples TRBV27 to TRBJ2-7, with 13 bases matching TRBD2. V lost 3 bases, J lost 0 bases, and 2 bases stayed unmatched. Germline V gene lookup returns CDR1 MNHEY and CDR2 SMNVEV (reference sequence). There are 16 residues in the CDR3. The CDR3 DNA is TGTGCCAGCAGTTTGACTAGCGGGAGGAGCTCCTACGAGCAGTACTTC. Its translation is CASSLTSGRSSYEQYF.

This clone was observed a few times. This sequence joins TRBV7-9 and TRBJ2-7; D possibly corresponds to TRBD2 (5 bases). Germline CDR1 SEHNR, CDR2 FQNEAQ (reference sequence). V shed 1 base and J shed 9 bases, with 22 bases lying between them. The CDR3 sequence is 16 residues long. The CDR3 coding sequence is TGTGCCAGCAGCTTAGTGGTCGGGGATCGGGGTGTCGGGCAGTACTTC. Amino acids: CASSLVVGDRGVGQYF.